This T cell receptor (beta chain) was profiled in a study of CD8+ T cells in alopecia areata. This sample's treatment: oral pan-JAK inhibitor, 5-10 mg twice daily. Trimming removed 5 bases from V and 5 bases from J; junction bases left unmatched: 14. The germline V gene has CDR1 SGHVS and CDR2 FQNEAQ. CDR3 length: 18 amino acids. RNA extraction and reverse transcription yielded cDNA as sequencing template. Assay used: immunoSEQ multiplex PCR; TCRdb lists only in-frame clones, some missing. Here the sample spans roughly 220,000 clones, 35% to 40% being singletons. The receptor comes from a human donor with alopecia areata. The material sequenced was CD4+ T cells sorted from blood, taken around week 31, from a patient treated with tofacitinib. The rearrangement joins TRBV7-8 to TRBJ2-7, with TRBD2 matching 14 bases. The CDR3 region has the DNA TGTGCCAGCAGCCCGCCACGTCGACTAGCGGGAGGGAAGCACGAGCAGTACTTC. As protein: CASSPPRRLAGGKHEQYF.